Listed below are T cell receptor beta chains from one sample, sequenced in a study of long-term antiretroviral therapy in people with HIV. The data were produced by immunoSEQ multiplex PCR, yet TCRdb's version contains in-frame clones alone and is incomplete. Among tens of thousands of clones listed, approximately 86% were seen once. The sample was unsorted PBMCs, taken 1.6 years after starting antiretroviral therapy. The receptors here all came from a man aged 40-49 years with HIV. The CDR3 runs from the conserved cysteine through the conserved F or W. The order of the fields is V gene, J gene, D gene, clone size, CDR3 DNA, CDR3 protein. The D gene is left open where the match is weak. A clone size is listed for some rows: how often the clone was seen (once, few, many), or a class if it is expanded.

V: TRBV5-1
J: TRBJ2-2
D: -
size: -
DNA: TGCGCCAGCAGCATGAACACCGGGGAGCTGTTTTTT
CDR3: CASSMNTGELFF

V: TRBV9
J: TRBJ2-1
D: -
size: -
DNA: TGTGCCAGCAGCGTAGGTTTCGGAGGAGTTTGGGGTGAGCAGTTCTTC
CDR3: CASSVGFGGVWGEQFF

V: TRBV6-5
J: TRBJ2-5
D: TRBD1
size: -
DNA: TGTGCCAGCAGCCGGGACAGAGCCTCCCAAGAGACCCAGTACTTC
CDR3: CASSRDRASQETQYF

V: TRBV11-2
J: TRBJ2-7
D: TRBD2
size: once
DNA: TGTGCCAGCAGCTGGGCGGGAGGTTACGAGCAGTACTTC
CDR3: CASSWAGGYEQYF

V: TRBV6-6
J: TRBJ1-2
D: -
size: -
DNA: TGTGCCAGCAGTTACGGGGAGGGGTGCACCTTC
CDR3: CASSYGEGCTF

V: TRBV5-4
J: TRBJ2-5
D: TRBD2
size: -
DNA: TGTGCCAGCAGCTTGGGGGAGGGCCGGCAAGAGACCCAGTACTTC
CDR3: CASSLGEGRQETQYF

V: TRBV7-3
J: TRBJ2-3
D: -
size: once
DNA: TGTGCCAGCAGCTTAACTTCCGGGGATACGCAGTATTTT
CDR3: CASSLTSGDTQYF

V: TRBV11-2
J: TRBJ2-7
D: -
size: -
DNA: TGTGCCAGCAGCCCCCCCAACAAGGCTAGCTTGGGGGAGCAGTACTTC
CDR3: CASSPPNKASLGEQYF

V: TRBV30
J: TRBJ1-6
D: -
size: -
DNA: TGTGCCTGGACCGAGCCAGGGAGAAGCTCCTATAATTCACCCCTCCACTTT
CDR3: CAWTEPGRSSYNSPLHF

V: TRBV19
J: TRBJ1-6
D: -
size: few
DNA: TGTGCCAGTAGTAGCGGGCTCCTCTATAATTCACCCCTCCACTTT
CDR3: CASSSGLLYNSPLHF

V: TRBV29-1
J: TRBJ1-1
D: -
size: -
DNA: TGCAGCGCAATTGAATACAGGGAAATACCTGAAGCTTTCTTT
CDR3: CSAIEYREIPEAFF

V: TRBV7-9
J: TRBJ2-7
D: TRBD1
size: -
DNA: TGTGCCAGCAGCCCGACAGGGGGCGAGCAGTACTTC
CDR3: CASSPTGGEQYF

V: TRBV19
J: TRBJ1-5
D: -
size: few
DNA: TGTGCCAGTAGCATACACGATCTCAGCAATCAGCCCCAGCATTTT
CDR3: CASSIHDLSNQPQHF

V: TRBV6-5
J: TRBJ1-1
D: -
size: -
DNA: TGTGCCAGCAGTTACTCACGGAGGGGCACTGAAGCTTTCTTT
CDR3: CASSYSRRGTEAFF

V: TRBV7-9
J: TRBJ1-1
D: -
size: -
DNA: TGTGCCACCGGCAGTGAAGCTTTCTTT
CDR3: CATGSEAFF

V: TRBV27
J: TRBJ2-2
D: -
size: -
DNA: TGTGCCAGCAGTACGCGAGACACCGGGGAGCTGTTTTTT
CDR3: CASSTRDTGELFF

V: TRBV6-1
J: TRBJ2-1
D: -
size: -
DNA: TGTGCCAGCTCAGGGGCGAGCTCCTACAATGAGCAGTTCTTC
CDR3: CASSGASSYNEQFF

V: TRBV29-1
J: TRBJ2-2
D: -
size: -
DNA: TGCAGCGTGGCCCCGTGGGGGGTGACCGGGGAGCTGTTTTTT
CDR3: CSVAPWGVTGELFF

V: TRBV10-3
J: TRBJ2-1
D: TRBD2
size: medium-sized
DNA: TGTGCCACTATTGACAGCGGGAACTACAATGAGCAGTTCTTC
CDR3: CATIDSGNYNEQFF

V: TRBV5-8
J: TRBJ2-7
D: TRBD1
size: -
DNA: TGTGCCAGCAGCCCCATACCGGGACAGCTCTCCTACGAGCAGTACTTC
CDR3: CASSPIPGQLSYEQYF

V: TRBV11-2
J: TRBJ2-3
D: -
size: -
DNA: TGTGCCAGCAGCTTAGAGGGGGGCTTCACAAGAAGCACAGATACGCAGTATTTT
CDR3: CASSLEGGFTRSTDTQYF

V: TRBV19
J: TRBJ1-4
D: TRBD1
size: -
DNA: TGTGCCAGTAGCGACAGGGGAGATTGGGAAAAACTGTTTTTT
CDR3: CASSDRGDWEKLFF

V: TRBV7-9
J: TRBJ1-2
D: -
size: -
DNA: TGTGCCAGCAGTCCGGGGACCGCTAGCATGGATGGCTACACCTTC
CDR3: CASSPGTASMDGYTF

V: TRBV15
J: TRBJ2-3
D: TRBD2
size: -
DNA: TGTGCCACCAGCGGGACTAGCTACGCAACTACGCAGTATTTT
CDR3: CATSGTSYATTQYF

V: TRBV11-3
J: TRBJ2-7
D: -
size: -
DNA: TGTGCCAGCAGCTTAGGCAGGGAGGCCTACGAGCAGTACTTC
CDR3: CASSLGREAYEQYF

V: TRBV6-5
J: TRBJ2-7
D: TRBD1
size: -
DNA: TGTGCCAGCAGTTCAAGACAGGGGGAGTTTGGGGAGCAGTACTTC
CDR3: CASSSRQGEFGEQYF

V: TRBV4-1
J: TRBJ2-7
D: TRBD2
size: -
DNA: TGCGCCAGCAGTCCATTTAGCGGGAGCTCCTACGAGCAGTACTTC
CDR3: CASSPFSGSSYEQYF

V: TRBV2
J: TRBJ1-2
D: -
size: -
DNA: TGTGCCAGCAGTCTAGACCAGGGGTCGCGCAACTATGGCTACACCTTC
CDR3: CASSLDQGSRNYGYTF

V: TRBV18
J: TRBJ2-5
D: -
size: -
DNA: TGTGCCAGCTCACCCCCGATCGCGGGCCCTAAGGAGACCCAGTACTTC
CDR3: CASSPPIAGPKETQYF

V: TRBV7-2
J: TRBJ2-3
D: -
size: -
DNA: TGTGCCAGCAGCGCCAGCGGCACAGATACGCAGTATTTT
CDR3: CASSASGTDTQYF

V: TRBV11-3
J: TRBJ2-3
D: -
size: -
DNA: TGTGCCAGCAGCTCGAGGGTACGGCCGGCAGATACGCAGTATTTT
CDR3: CASSSRVRPADTQYF